This paragraph reports one T cell receptor (beta chain). Its antigen remains unidentified. This sample stems from a study of metastatic and nonmetastatic thyroid tumors. Study background: Both malignant and benign thyroid patients supplied peripheral blood and tumor or nodule tissue samples, across which the repertoires of these patients were then compared.

Nobody among the patients had been given any treatment before thyroid surgery. In the original processing: CDR3 differences across clinicopathological groups were used to build a distant-metastasis classifier for papillary thyroid cancer. Using MiXCR, TCRdb re-called clones from the PCR reads. The authors' filters were not applied to this entry. The sample lists approximately 13,000 clones; roughly 35% were seen once. Study observations and caveats: Benign nodules were reported to have significantly lower TCR beta diversity than malignant thyroid tumors, in blood and tumor.

Between the trimmed V and J ends, which lost 2 bases and 2 bases, there was a span of 16 bases. Germline V gene lookup returns CDR1 SGHTA and CDR2 FQGTGA. This CDR3 is built from 16 residues. J is TRBJ2-7 and V is TRBV7-3; D may correspond to TRBD1 or TRBD2 (5 bases each). Source material: tumor tissue. This receptor was identified in a male donor with papillary thyroid cancer or a benign thyroid nodule (not recorded which). Some clones in this sample may be carry-over from other donors' samples. CDR3 residues: CASSLASGSSTYEQYF. Written as DNA, the CDR3 is TGTGCCAGCAGCTTAGCATCAGGGAGTAGCACCTACGAGCAGTACTTC.